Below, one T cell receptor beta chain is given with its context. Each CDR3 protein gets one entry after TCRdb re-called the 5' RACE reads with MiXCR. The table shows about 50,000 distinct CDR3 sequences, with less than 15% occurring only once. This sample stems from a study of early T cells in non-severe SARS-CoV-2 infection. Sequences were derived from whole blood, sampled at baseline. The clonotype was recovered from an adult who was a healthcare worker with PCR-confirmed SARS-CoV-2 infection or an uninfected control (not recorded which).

This CDR3 reads CASSSSRDRGYQPGSGYTF. The CDR3 nucleotides are TGTGCCAGCAGTTCGTCCCGGGACAGGGGATATCAACCAGGTAGTGGCTACACCTTC. This rearrangement joins TRBV6-5 to TRBJ1-2, with TRBD1 matching 10 bases. Germline V gene sequence: CDR1 MNHEY, CDR2 SVGAGI. V gave up 4 bases and J gave up 7 bases; unmatched junction bases: 21. The CDR3 contains 19 residues.